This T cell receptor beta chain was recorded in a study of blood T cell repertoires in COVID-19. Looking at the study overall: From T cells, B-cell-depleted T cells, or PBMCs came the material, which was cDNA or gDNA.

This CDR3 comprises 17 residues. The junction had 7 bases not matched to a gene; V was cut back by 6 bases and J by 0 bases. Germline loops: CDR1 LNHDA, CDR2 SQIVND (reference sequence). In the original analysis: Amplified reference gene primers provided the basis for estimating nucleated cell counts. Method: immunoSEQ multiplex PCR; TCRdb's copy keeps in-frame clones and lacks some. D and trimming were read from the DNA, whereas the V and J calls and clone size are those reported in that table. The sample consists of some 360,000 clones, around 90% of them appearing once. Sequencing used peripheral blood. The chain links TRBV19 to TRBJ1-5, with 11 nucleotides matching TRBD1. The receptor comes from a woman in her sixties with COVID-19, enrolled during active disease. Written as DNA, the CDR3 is TGTGCCAGTAGAGGACAGGGGGCAACGTATAGCAATCAGCCCCAGCATTTT. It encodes CASRGQGATYSNQPQHF.